Each of the 3 T cell receptor beta chains below was sequenced from the same sample in a study of T cell repertoires in cytomegalovirus infection. TCRdb ran MiXCR on the reads and lists one entry per CDR3 protein. The table lists almost 550,000 distinct CDR3 sequences, 15% to 20% of them singletons. Sequencing was done on a sample of CD8+ T cells from PBMCs. All receptors derive from a human donor in good health (CMV status not recorded). Some clones in this sample may be carry-over from other donors' samples.

There are many counts of this clonotype. The chain carries TRBV27 and TRBJ2-3; 7 bases line up with TRBD2. Germline V lookup: CDR1 MNHEY, CDR2 SMNVEV (reference sequence). This CDR3 has 13 amino acids. The ends lost 8 bases at V and 2 bases at J; junction bases unmatched: 4. CDR3 sequence reads: CASRDYFTDTQYF. CDR3 sequence (DNA): TGTGCCAGCCGGGACTACTTCACAGATACGCAGTATTTT.

This clonotype showed up just a few times. J is TRBJ2-6 and V is TRBV5-5; 9 positions match TRBD2. The CDR3 runs 19 residues. V gave up 3 bases and J gave up 4 bases; unmatched junction bases: 14. Looked up from germline, CDR1 is SGHKS and CDR2 is YYEKEE (reference sequence). As DNA, the CDR3 is TGTGCCAGCAGCTCGTCTTTGAGCGGGAGGTTCGCCGGGGCCAACGTCCTGACTTTC. It specifies CASSSSLSGRFAGANVLTF.

This clonotype has ten or more counts. The gene calls are TRBV7-3 and TRBJ2-3; TRBD2 matches 12 bases. This CDR3 contains 15 residues. Germline CDR1 is SGHTA and CDR2 is FQGTGA. After removal of 2 bases from V and 6 bases from J, the junction contained 3 bases not matched to a gene. This chain's CDR3 is CASSLLAGGLDTQYF. CDR3 nucleotides: TGTGCCAGCAGCTTACTAGCGGGGGGGCTGGATACGCAGTATTTT.